Following are 26 T cell receptor beta chains from one sample sequenced in a study of a mutant IDH1 vaccine in newly diagnosed glioma. Some clones are missing from TCRdb's copy, which holds only in-frame ones; the method was immunoSEQ multiplex PCR. The table records about 54,000 clones, about 85% of them present only once. Documented time point: week 35, safety follow-up. Topical imiquimod was applied with each vaccine dose, which held 300 ug of mutant IDH1 20-mer peptide. Their specific antigens are unknown. This material consisted of PBMCs, taken from a glioma patient whose treatment included an IDH1 peptide vaccine. Receptors originate from a young woman with glioma.

CDR3 loop: CASSFPEVQPLPYEQYF. CDR3 in DNA: TGTGCCAGCAGCTTTCCGGAAGTACAGCCTCTTCCCTACGAGCAGTACTTC. The chain carries TRBV7-9 and TRBJ2-7; unclear D gene. The V end lost 3 bases, the J end lost 2 bases, and 20 bases lay between the germline ends. This CDR3 has 17 amino acids. The germline V gene has CDR1 SEHNR and CDR2 FQNEAQ (reference sequence).

The gene calls are TRBV7-9 and TRBJ2-7, with TRBD1 as a possible D gene (6 bases). CDR1 is SEHNR, CDR2 FQNEAQ, per germline (reference sequence). Trimming stripped 7 bases from V and 5 bases from J, with 21 bases between. CDR3 length: 15 amino acids. Written as DNA, the CDR3 is TGTGCCAGCACGGCCAGAAGAGGGCACAGGGACGAGCAGTACTTC. Translating gives CASTARRGHRDEQYF.

This clone was counted only a few times. This chain uses TRBV2 with TRBJ1-5, with 10 bases that match TRBD1. After removal of 4 bases from V and 5 bases from J, the junction contained 2 bases not matched to a gene. There are 14 residues in the CDR3. The germline CDR1 and CDR2 sequences are SNHLY and FYNNEI. This CDR3 reads CASSGDRGYQPQHF. Written as DNA, the CDR3 is TGTGCCAGCAGTGGGGACAGGGGATATCAGCCCCAGCATTTT.

J is TRBJ2-3 and V is TRBV27; D gene uncertain. Per the germline V gene, CDR1 is MNHEY and CDR2 is SMNVEV (reference sequence). The germline V and J ends were trimmed by 1 base and 1 base, with 15 bases remaining between them. This CDR3 region has 17 residues. CDR3 in DNA: TGTGCCAGCAGTTTATTTGGGATTTTAGAAGGCACAGATACGCAGTATTTT. It yields the protein CASSLFGILEGTDTQYF.

The chain links TRBV7-8 to TRBJ1-5; D ambiguous. The CDR3 consists of 15 residues. Trimming took 8 bases from V and 0 from J, leaving 14 bases between them. Germline CDR1 and CDR2: SGHVS and FQNEAQ. The DNA of the CDR3 is TGTGCCAGCCTTCCTCCGGGGAATAGCAATCAGCCCCAGCATTTT. This codes for CASLPPGNSNQPQHF.

The chain employs TRBV5-6 and TRBJ2-7; TRBD2 matches at 10 bases. Germline V CDR1 and CDR2: SGHDT, YYEEEE. The ends lost 4 bases at V and 2 bases at J; junction bases unmatched: 9. There are 16 residues in the CDR3. In nucleotides, the CDR3 is TGTGCCAGCAGCCAATATCGGACTAGCGGTACCTACGAGCAGTACTTC. Encoded protein: CASSQYRTSGTYEQYF. Full variable domain (remainder filled in from reference TRBV5-6 and TRBJ2-7): DAGVTQSPTHLIKTRGQQVTLRCSPKSGHDTVSWYQQALGQGPQFIFQYYEEEERQRGNFPDRFSGHQFPNYSSELNVNALLLGDSALYLCASSQYRTSGTYEQYFGPGTRLTVT.

The chain has TRBV13 and TRBJ2-3; 11 bases match TRBD2. The CDR3 is 18 residues long. V lost 1 base and J lost 4; bases outside the gene matches: 10. The germline gives CDR1 PRHDT, CDR2 FYEKMQ (reference sequence). CDR3 in amino acids: CASSLENRRTSGSDTQYF. The CDR3 region has the DNA TGTGCCAGCAGCTTAGAAAATCGCCGGACTAGCGGGTCAGATACGCAGTATTTT.

The chain is built from TRBV7-9 and TRBJ2-1; 7 bases agree with TRBD1. Germline CDR1 and CDR2: SEHNR and FQNEAQ (reference sequence). The CDR3 has 15 amino acids. Trimming at V came to 5 bases and at J to 4 bases, leaving 8 bases not matched to a gene. The CDR3 protein is CASSRLGTVYNEQFF. In nucleotides, the CDR3 is TGTGCCAGCAGCAGACTGGGGACAGTATACAATGAGCAGTTCTTC. The entire variable domain, with the rest obtained from reference TRBV7-9 and TRBJ2-1, is as follows: DTGVSQNPRHKITKRGQNVTFRCDPISEHNRLYWYRQTLGQGPEFLTYFQNEAQLEKSRLLSDRFSAERPKGSFSTLEIQRTEQGDSAMYLCASSRLGTVYNEQFFGPGTRLTVL.

The chain links TRBV28 to TRBJ1-5; D may be TRBD1 (6 bases). V was clipped by 3 bases and J by 6 bases, with 9 bases between them. CDR1 and CDR2 (germline): MDHEN, SYDVKM. This CDR3 comprises 13 residues. In DNA form, the CDR3 reads TGTGCCAGCAGTTTTCGGGGGCCTCAGCCCCAGCATTTT. This sequence encodes CASSFRGPQPQHF.

This chain connects TRBV10-3 to TRBJ2-1; TRBD2 agrees at 11 bases. CDR3 length equals 14 residues. The V gene end was trimmed by 4 bases and the J gene end by 10 bases; junction bases not matched to a gene: 6. CDR1 ENHRY and CDR2 SYGVKD come from the germline V gene. CDR3 loop: CAISGTSGLPEQFF. CDR3 coding DNA: TGTGCCATCAGTGGGACTAGCGGGCTGCCGGAGCAGTTCTTC.

The gene calls are TRBV15 and TRBJ1-3; tentatively, D is TRBD1 (6 bases). Germline CDR1 LNHNV, CDR2 YYDKDF (reference sequence). With 1 base removed from V and 4 bases from J, the gap between germline ends came to 11 bases. This CDR3 has 15 amino acids. The DNA of the CDR3 is TGTGCCACCAGCAGAGGCACAGGGCGGGGAAACACCATATATTTT. Protein product: CATSRGTGRGNTIYF.

J is TRBJ1-1 and V is TRBV7-9; D remains unclear. The CDR3 covers 15 residues. Germline-derived CDR1 and CDR2 are SEHNR and FQNEAQ (reference sequence). Trimming took off 1 base at V and 0 bases at J, with 9 bases between the two ends. The CDR3 sequence: CASSLGTQLNTEAFF. The CDR3 nucleotides read TGTGCCAGCAGCTTAGGGACTCAGCTGAACACTGAAGCTTTCTTT.

V gene TRBV12-5 combines with J gene TRBJ2-3; 9 bases are shared with TRBD2. Germline CDR1 LGHNT, CDR2 FRNRAP. This CDR3 is built from 17 residues. The V segment lost 1 base and the J segment 0 bases; nucleotides outside the gene matches: 5. This CDR3 is CASGLGVAGASTDTQYF. Written as DNA, the CDR3 is TGTGCTAGTGGTTTGGGGGTAGCGGGAGCTAGCACAGATACGCAGTATTTT. The whole variable domain, filled in from reference TRBV12-5 and TRBJ2-3, reads DARVTQTPRHKVTEMGQEVTMRCQPILGHNTVFWYRQTMMQGLELLAYFRNRAPLDDSGMPKDRFSAEMPDATLATLKIQPSEPRDSAVYFCASGLGVAGASTDTQYFGPGTRLTVL.

The sample holds one count of this clone. The rearrangement links TRBV6-6 to TRBJ2-2, with TRBD1 identical over 8 bases. The CDR3 covers 15 residues. Unmatched junction bases numbered 6, after V lost 5 bases and J lost 4 bases. Germline V gives CDR1 MNHNY, CDR2 SVGAGI (reference sequence). The CDR3: CASSRTGIATGELFF. In nucleotides, the CDR3 is TGTGCCAGCAGTAGGACAGGGATTGCCACCGGGGAGCTGTTTTTT.

The chain carries TRBV4-2 and TRBJ2-5; D is unclear. The CDR3 has 15 amino acids. Trimming stripped 3 bases from V and 1 base from J, with 12 bases between. Germline lookup yields CDR1 LGHNA and CDR2 YNFKEQ. Here the CDR3 reads CASSHFRDFQETQYF. DNA of the CDR3: TGTGCCAGCAGCCACTTCAGAGACTTCCAAGAGACCCAGTACTTC.

This clone is a singleton in its sample. The rearrangement joins TRBV5-6 to TRBJ1-4, with 7 bases aligning to TRBD1. In germline, CDR1 is SGHDT, CDR2 YYEEEE. The length of the CDR3 is 14 residues. With 4 bases clipped from V and 6 bases from J, the junction kept 6 bases outside the gene matches. CDR3: CASSPGTAYEKLFF. In DNA form, the CDR3 reads TGTGCCAGCAGCCCTGGGACAGCTTATGAAAAACTGTTTTTT.

The chain combines TRBV6-5 with TRBJ2-5, with TRBD2 as a possible D gene (5 bases). Trimming stripped 0 bases from V and 5 bases from J, with 16 bases between. The CDR3 loop spans 16 amino acids. Germline CDR1 and CDR2: MNHEY and SVGAGI. DNA for the CDR3: TGTGCCAGCAGTTACTCGAGCCTAGCCGGACGGGAGACCCAGTACTTC. Its translation: CASSYSSLAGRETQYF.

The rearrangement uses TRBV14 and TRBJ2-7; 7 nucleotides match TRBD2. The germline V gene has CDR1 SGHDN and CDR2 FVKESK. Trimming took 1 base from V and 6 from J; bases not matched to a gene: 6. This CDR3 has 14 amino acids. This CDR3 reads CASSQVRGTGEQYF. CDR3 nucleotide sequence: TGTGCCAGCAGCCAAGTGCGGGGGACGGGCGAGCAGTACTTC.

V usage is TRBV9 and J usage is TRBJ2-7; the D call may be TRBD1 or TRBD2 (7 bases each). V gave up 4 bases and J gave up 1 base, with 21 bases separating them. Per the germline V gene, CDR1 is SGDLS and CDR2 is YYNGEE. The CDR3 is 17 residues long. The CDR3 nucleotides read TGTGCCAGCAGCTGGGGGGGGGAGGGACAGTTTTCCTACGAGCAGTACTTC. Its protein product is CASSWGGEGQFSYEQYF.

This clone was observed a single time. The genes are TRBV6-5 and TRBJ1-3; D call uncertain. The CDR3 sequence is 15 residues long. V was cut by 4 bases and J by 2 bases, with 12 bases left in between. CDR1 and CDR2 (germline): MNHEY, SVGAGI. This CDR3 is CASSFRGPAGNTIYF. CDR3 nucleotide sequence: TGTGCCAGCAGTTTTCGGGGTCCAGCTGGAAACACCATATATTTT.

The J gene is TRBJ2-7, the V gene TRBV11-3; TRBD1 aligns across 7 bases. CDR1 and CDR2 (germline): SGHNT, YENEEA. The V and J ends lost 5 bases and 0 bases, in that order; junction bases with no gene match: 13. The CDR3 spans 17 residues. The chain's CDR3 is CASSLPRGPESSYEQYF. The CDR3 DNA reads TGTGCCAGCAGCCTGCCGAGGGGGCCAGAGAGCTCCTACGAGCAGTACTTC. The full variable domain, rest sourced from reference TRBV11-3 and TRBJ2-7, is EAGVVQSPRYKIIEKKQPVAFWCNPISGHNTLYWYLQNLGQGPELLIRYENEEAVDDSQLPKDRFSAERLKGVDSTLKIQPAELGDSAVYLCASSLPRGPESSYEQYFGPGTRLTVT.

The V gene is TRBV4-2, the J gene TRBJ2-5; 10 positions match TRBD2. CDR1 is LGHNA and CDR2 is YNFKEQ in the germline V gene. This CDR3 contains 16 residues. With 0 bases clipped from V and 4 bases from J, the junction kept 5 bases outside the gene matches. The CDR3 region has the DNA TGTGCCAGCAGCCAAGAAATGACTAGCGGGCCAGAGACCCAGTACTTC. Translated: CASSQEMTSGPETQYF.

This rearrangement joins TRBV5-1 to TRBJ2-7; D could derive from TRBD1 or TRBD2 (5 bases each). Trimming stripped 4 bases from V and 5 bases from J, with 13 bases between. The CDR3 has 13 residues. The germline gives CDR1 SGHRS, CDR2 YFSETQ. The chain's CDR3 is CASSRDPANEQYF. The CDR3 DNA reads as TGCGCCAGCAGCCGGGACCCCGCCAACGAGCAGTACTTC.

The chain carries TRBV5-1 and TRBJ1-1; D unresolved. Germline CDR1 and CDR2: SGHRS and YFSETQ. CDR3 size: 13 residues. With 1 base removed from V and 1 base from J, the gap between germline ends came to 5 bases. The CDR3 protein is CASSLSPNTEAFF. CDR3 bases: TGCGCCAGCAGCTTGAGTCCGAACACTGAAGCTTTCTTT.

This chain links TRBV5-6 with TRBJ1-1; 10 nucleotides agree with TRBD1. Germline V gene lookup returns CDR1 SGHDT and CDR2 YYEEEE. V was pared by 4 bases and J by 11 bases, with 14 bases of the junction left unmatched. CDR3 length equals 15 residues. DNA of the CDR3: TGTGCCAGCAGCAAAACGGGACAGGGGAGGTTCTGGGCTTTCTTT. It translates to CASSKTGQGRFWAFF.

The V call is TRBV6-6, the J call TRBJ2-7; a possible D gene is TRBD2 (5 bases). V lost 5 bases and J 2 bases, leaving 16 bases between the germline ends. The CDR3 has 15 residues. Germline values: CDR1 MNHNY, CDR2 SVGAGI (reference sequence). The CDR3 loop is CASSPIDTGAYEQYF. Here the CDR3 DNA reads TGTGCCAGCAGTCCAATCGACACCGGGGCCTACGAGCAGTACTTC.